The 29 T cell receptor beta chains below were found in one sample sequenced in a study of T cell responses to AZD1222 COVID-19 vaccine. TCRdb's copy holds only in-frame clones and misses some; the assay was immunoSEQ multiplex PCR. The profile shows about 150,000 clones, 85% to 90% of them singletons. The starting material was peripheral blood, obtained on day 0 of AZD1222 vaccination. These receptors all stem from an adult in good health.

The chain combines TRBV3-1 (or the pseudogene TRBV3-2) with TRBJ1-1; 10 bases line up with TRBD1. Germline CDR1 reads LGHDT; CDR2 reads YNNKEL (reference sequence). V was pared by 4 bases and J by 0 bases, with 5 bases of the junction left unmatched. The CDR3 has 16 amino acids. CDR3 in DNA: TGTGCCAGCAGCCGAGGGACAGGGGTTATGAACACTGAAGCTTTCTTT. Translation gives CASSRGTGVMNTEAFF.

The chain links TRBV24-1 to TRBJ2-1; D gene ambiguous. The CDR3 runs 15 residues. CDR1 KGHDR and CDR2 SFDVKD come from the germline V gene. Trimming removed 3 bases at V and 2 bases at J, with 10 bases between. This CDR3 reads CATSDARDTYNEQFF. The CDR3 nucleotides are TGTGCCACCAGTGATGCCCGTGACACCTACAATGAGCAGTTCTTC.

The V call is TRBV24-1, the J call TRBJ2-5; D gene unclear. Germline CDR1 is KGHDR and CDR2 is SFDVKD. This CDR3 contains 13 residues. V lost 1 base and J lost 7, with 9 bases in between. CDR3 in DNA: TGTGCCACCAGTGATTTTGGATTAGTGACCCAGTACTTC. It is translated as CATSDFGLVTQYF.

The gene calls are TRBV10-3 and TRBJ1-1; maybe TRBD1 (6 bases). The CDR3 consists of 17 residues. The germline CDR1 and CDR2 sequences are ENHRY and SYGVKD. The V end was cut by 6 bases, the J end by 1 base, with 21 bases between. CDR3 sequence (DNA): TGTGCCATCAGAAGGACAGAATCCATGACTGGGAACACTGAAGCTTTCTTT. This codes for CAIRRTESMTGNTEAFF.

V usage is TRBV7-2 and J usage is TRBJ2-5; perhaps D is TRBD1 or TRBD2 (6 bases each). From germline, CDR1 is SGHTA and CDR2 FQGNSA. V was cut by 1 base and J by 1 base, with 10 bases left in between. The CDR3 is 15 amino acids. CDR3 in DNA: TGTGCCAGCAGCTTAGTTGGGGGGCGCCAAGAGACCCAGTACTTC. This translates into CASSLVGGRQETQYF.

This clone showed up just once. The rearrangement links TRBV6-6 to TRBJ2-7; D is possibly TRBD1 or TRBD2 (5 bases each). The germline V and J ends were trimmed by 0 bases and 2 bases, with 8 bases remaining between them. The CDR3 runs 14 residues. Looked up from germline, CDR1 is MNHNY and CDR2 is SVGAGI (reference sequence). CDR3 coding DNA: TGTGCCAGCAGTTACTCAGAGGGGCCCTACGAGCAGTACTTC. This gives the protein CASSYSEGPYEQYF.

This chain links TRBV5-4 with TRBJ2-5; no definite D call. V was trimmed by 0 bases and J by 1 base, leaving 7 bases between them. The CDR3 loop spans 14 amino acids. In germline, CDR1 is SGHNT, CDR2 YYREEE (reference sequence). CDR3 in DNA: TGTGCCAGCAGCTTGGGGCTCGCCCAAGAGACCCAGTACTTC. Translating gives CASSLGLAQETQYF.

The chain carries TRBV5-1 and TRBJ2-2, with 11 bases that match TRBD2. Germline loops: CDR1 SGHRS, CDR2 YFSETQ. With V trimmed by 4 bases and J by 4 bases, 6 bases remained unmatched. CDR3 length: 16 residues. The CDR3, as DNA: TGCGCCAGCAGCCTATTAGCGGGGGGGCTCACCGGGGAGCTGTTTTTT. It translates to CASSLLAGGLTGELFF.

The table lists this clone with a few counts. V and J are TRBV30 and TRBJ2-1; possibly TRBD1 for D (6 bases). CDR3 length: 13 amino acids. The germline CDR1 and CDR2 sequences are GTSNPN and SVGIG (reference sequence). Trimming took 2 bases from V and 10 from J, leaving 15 bases between them. The CDR3 reads CAWSSGDDREQFF. The DNA of the CDR3 is TGTGCCTGGAGTTCAGGGGACGACCGCGAGCAGTTCTTC.

The chain employs TRBV3-1 (or the pseudogene TRBV3-2) and TRBJ2-1, with 9 nucleotides matching TRBD1. Germline values: CDR1 LGHDT, CDR2 YNNKEL (reference sequence). CDR3 size: 16 residues. V was pared by 6 bases and J by 2 bases, with 8 bases of the junction left unmatched. CDR3 loop: CASSKVGQGTYNEQFF. CDR3 in DNA: TGTGCCAGCAGTAAAGTGGGACAGGGTACCTACAATGAGCAGTTCTTC.

CDR3 DNA sequence: TGCGCCAGCAGCTTGGCCCAAGAGGGGCAGGGGGAGACCCAGTACTTC. Translating it yields CASSLAQEGQGETQYF. The rearrangement uses TRBV5-1 and TRBJ2-5, with D possibly matching TRBD1 (6 bases). The CDR3 has 16 residues. The germline CDR1 and CDR2 sequences are SGHRS and YFSETQ. V gave up 0 bases and J gave up 5 bases, with 17 bases separating them.

The chain is built from TRBV29-1 and TRBJ1-2; D gene ambiguous. Germline assignment: CDR1 SQVTM and CDR2 ANQGSEA. V lost 2 bases and J lost 7, with 11 bases in between. This CDR3 has 12 residues. CDR3 region: CSVELGGPGYTF. The CDR3 DNA sequence: TGCAGCGTTGAATTGGGAGGGCCTGGCTACACCTTC.

The rearrangement links TRBV5-1 to TRBJ1-5; no definite D call. CDR3 length equals 14 residues. Germline V gene lookup returns CDR1 SGHRS and CDR2 YFSETQ. V was trimmed by 4 bases and J by 3 bases, leaving 11 bases between them. CDR3 sequence (DNA): TGCGCCAGCAGCCCAACTGACACCAATCAGCCCCAGCATTTT. This encodes CASSPTDTNQPQHF.

The chain carries TRBV19 and TRBJ2-2; D perhaps matches TRBD1 (6 bases). V dropped 3 bases and J dropped 6 bases, with 8 bases sitting between them. CDR1 is LNHDA, CDR2 SQIVND, per germline (reference sequence). The CDR3 covers 13 residues. The CDR3 is CASSMGQPGELFF. As DNA, the CDR3 is TGTGCCAGTAGTATGGGACAACCCGGGGAGCTGTTTTTT.

V and J are TRBV28 and TRBJ2-1; 14 nucleotides align to TRBD2. The CDR3 runs to 15 residues. Per the germline V gene, CDR1 is MDHEN and CDR2 is SYDVKM. V was clipped by 7 bases and J by 9 bases; unmatched bases: 8. The CDR3 loop is CASNPGLAGEGEQFF. The CDR3 DNA is TGTGCCAGCAACCCGGGACTAGCGGGGGAGGGTGAGCAGTTCTTC.

J is TRBJ1-1 and V is TRBV2, with TRBD1 identical over 7 bases. After removal of 6 bases from V and 4 bases from J, the junction contained 11 bases not matched to a gene. The CDR3 spans 15 residues. The germline V gene encodes CDR1 SNHLY and CDR2 FYNNEI. CDR3 coding DNA: TGTGCCAGCAGGCCTGACAGGGAAAGGGTCACTGAAGCTTTCTTT. Its translation is CASRPDRERVTEAFF. The full variable domain, rest sourced from reference TRBV2 and TRBJ1-1, is EPEVTQTPSHQVTQMGQEVILRCVPISNHLYFYWYRQILGQKVEFLVSFYNNEISEKSEIFDDQFSVERPDGSNFTLKIRSTKLEDSAMYFCASRPDRERVTEAFFGQGTRLTVV.

Concerning this clone: One end of the junction fails to match germline, which may point to a read error. The chain carries TRBV30 and TRBJ1-2, with TRBD1 identical over 8 bases. This CDR3 comprises 11 residues. CDR1 is GTSNPN, CDR2 SVGIG, per germline (reference sequence). This CDR3 reads CAWNRGDAYTF. The CDR3 DNA follows: TGTGCATGGAACAGGGGGGATGCCTACACCTTC.

The chain couples TRBV18 to TRBJ2-1, with a possible D match to TRBD1 (5 bases). The V gene's germline CDR1 is KGHSH and CDR2 LQKENI. There are 13 residues in the CDR3. The ends were cut back, 0 bases at V and 7 bases at J, with 7 bases in the middle. DNA of the CDR3: TGTGCCAGCTCACCACCTTCAGGGAATGAGCAGTTCTTC. Encoded protein: CASSPPSGNEQFF.

The chain carries TRBV7-9 and TRBJ1-4, with TRBD1 as a possible D gene (6 bases). This CDR3 is built from 16 residues. Trimming removed 5 bases at V and 0 bases at J, with 13 bases between. Looked up from germline, CDR1 is SEHNR and CDR2 is FQNEAQ (reference sequence). CDR3: CASSRTESATNEKLFF. DNA of the CDR3: TGTGCCAGCAGCCGGACAGAAAGTGCAACTAATGAAAAACTGTTTTTT.

V and J are TRBV27 and TRBJ2-3; tentatively, D is TRBD1 or TRBD2 (6 bases each). The CDR3 covers 13 residues. V lost 5 bases and J lost 5, with 11 bases in between. Germline V gives CDR1 MNHEY, CDR2 SMNVEV (reference sequence). In DNA form, the CDR3 reads TGTGCCAGCAGTCCGGGGGCCGGAGATACGCAGTATTTT. It yields the protein CASSPGAGDTQYF.

This clone occurred once. The J gene is TRBJ1-2, the V gene TRBV7-2; possibly TRBD1 for D (6 bases). The V gene lost 5 bases and the J gene lost 13 bases, with 17 bases spanning the gap. CDR3 size: 12 residues. The V gene's germline CDR1 is SGHTA and CDR2 FQGNSA. The CDR3, as DNA: TGTGCCAGCAGCCAGAGGACACAGGGCCCCACCTTC. It yields the protein CASSQRTQGPTF.

The chain recombines TRBV19 with TRBJ1-5; 9 bases fit TRBD1. This CDR3 is 18 amino acids long. Germline CDR1 LNHDA, CDR2 SQIVND (reference sequence). After removal of 5 bases from V and 2 bases from J, the junction contained 13 bases not matched to a gene. The CDR3 nucleotides are TGTGCCAGTAGTCCCCGGACAGGGGCGGCAGGGGGCAATCAGCCCCAGCATTTT. Translation gives CASSPRTGAAGGNQPQHF.

The chain carries TRBV6-2 or TRBV6-3 and TRBJ2-6; no firm D call. Trimming removed 4 bases at V and 2 bases at J, with 6 bases between. This CDR3 has 14 residues. CDR1 is MNHEY and CDR2 is SVGEGT in the germline V gene. The CDR3 region has the DNA TGTGCCAGCAGTTCTCACCCTGGGGCCAACGTCCTGACTTTC. Its protein product is CASSSHPGANVLTF.

The rearrangement joins TRBV6-5 to TRBJ2-1; D may be TRBD2 (7 bases). The CDR3 is 13 amino acids. V gave up 8 bases and J gave up 9 bases, with 17 bases separating them. Germline-derived CDR1 and CDR2 are MNHEY and SVGAGI. This CDR3 is CASALGGAIEQFF. The CDR3 coding sequence is TGTGCCAGCGCGCTAGGGGGGGCTATTGAGCAGTTCTTC.

This chain links TRBV7-9 with TRBJ1-4; D unresolved. Germline V lookup: CDR1 SEHNR, CDR2 FQNEAQ (reference sequence). Trimming shortened V by 5 bases and J by 8 bases, and 12 bases separated the two germline ends. This CDR3 has 13 residues. For the CDR3, the DNA is TGTGCCAGCAGCCCCCTGGGAGACGAAAAACTGTTTTTT. Its translation: CASSPLGDEKLFF.

The genes are TRBV9 and TRBJ2-2; perhaps D is TRBD1 or TRBD2 (5 bases each). The CDR3 sequence is 13 residues long. CDR1 SGDLS and CDR2 YYNGEE come from the germline V gene. The ends were cut back, 2 bases at V and 3 bases at J, with 5 bases in the middle. CDR3 nucleotides: TGTGCCAGCAGCGTGGGGGACACCGGGGAGCTGTTTTTT. Protein product: CASSVGDTGELFF.

The chain uses TRBV5-5 and TRBJ1-6, with D possibly being TRBD1 (6 bases). V was shortened by 3 bases and J by 0 bases, with 13 bases between the two germline ends. CDR1 is SGHKS and CDR2 is YYEKEE in the germline V gene (reference sequence). The CDR3 loop spans 17 amino acids. CDR3 region: CASSSGHSFSYNSPLHF. The CDR3 nucleotides are TGTGCCAGCAGCTCGGGACATTCTTTCTCCTATAATTCACCCCTCCACTTT.

The chain joins TRBV28 to TRBJ2-4; D gene unclear. Germline loops: CDR1 MDHEN, CDR2 SYDVKM. The CDR3 totals 13 residues. The V and J ends lost 8 bases and 0 bases respectively, with 8 bases between them. CDR3 sequence reads: CASGSGAKNIQYF. In DNA, the CDR3 is TGTGCCAGCGGTTCAGGAGCCAAAAACATTCAGTACTTC.

The chain is built from TRBV28 and TRBJ1-1; D remains unclear. Looked up from germline, CDR1 is MDHEN and CDR2 is SYDVKM. This CDR3 is built from 14 residues. V was pared by 1 base and J by 0 bases, with 6 bases between. The DNA of the CDR3 is TGTGCCAGCAGTTTATTTGACGTGAACACTGAAGCTTTCTTT. Residues: CASSLFDVNTEAFF.